Below are 11 T cell receptor beta chains sequenced from a single sample in a study of cytomegalovirus exposure and HLA in healthy donors. The study ran its PCR with 60 Vbeta and 13 Jbeta primers. The table came from immunoSEQ multiplex PCR; TCRdb's copy has only in-frame clones and leaves some out. Here the sample table reports 75,000 to 85,000 clones. The sequencing input was PBMCs. These receptors were taken from a man aged 45-65 years in good health and CMV-seronegative.

The CDR3 sequence is CASSFSQGRAGYTF. CDR3 coding DNA: TGCGCCAGCAGCTTTTCCCAGGGTAGAGCTGGCTACACCTTC. The gene calls are TRBV5-1 and TRBJ1-2; a possible D gene is TRBD1 (5 bases). Germline loops: CDR1 SGHRS, CDR2 YFSETQ. This CDR3 has 14 residues. V lost 2 bases and J lost 7, with 15 bases in between.

The chain uses TRBV10-2 and TRBJ1-3, with 7 bases identical to TRBD1. The germline gives CDR1 WSHSY, CDR2 SAAADI. After removal of 6 bases from V and 1 base from J, the junction contained 3 bases not matched to a gene. The CDR3 consists of 14 residues. In DNA form, the CDR3 reads TGCGCCAGCAGCCTGACAGGGTCTGGAAACACCATATATTTT. This codes for CASSLTGSGNTIYF.

The chain is built from TRBV6-5 and TRBJ2-7; TRBD1 matches 9 bases. The CDR3 totals 14 residues. With 6 bases clipped from V and 6 bases from J, the junction kept 9 bases outside the gene matches. Germline CDR1 is MNHEY and CDR2 is SVGAGI. The CDR3 sequence: CASRGQGLGGEQYF. The CDR3 DNA reads as TGTGCCAGCAGGGGACAGGGCCTCGGGGGCGAGCAGTACTTC.

CDR3 sequence (DNA): TGTGCCAGCAGCTCCCGGGGGGTAGCTGCAACTAATGAAAAACTGTTTTTT. Amino acids: CASSSRGVAATNEKLFF. The chain links TRBV11-2 to TRBJ1-4; D may be TRBD1 (5 bases). Germline V gene sequence: CDR1 SGHAT, CDR2 FQNNGV. This CDR3 spans 17 amino acids. V lost 4 bases to trimming and J lost 0 bases, with 15 bases between them. The full variable domain, in which reference TRBV11-2 and TRBJ1-4 provide the parts outside the CDR3, is EAGVAQSPRYKIIEKRQSVAFWCNPISGHATLYWYQQILGQGPKLLIQFQNNGVVDDSQLPKDRFSAERLKGVDSTLKIQPAKLEDSAVYLCASSSRGVAATNEKLFFGSGTQLSVL.

The chain is built from TRBV20-1 and TRBJ2-7, with D unresolved. The germline gives CDR1 DFQATT, CDR2 SNEGSKA (reference sequence). Trimming cost V 5 bases and J 4 bases, with 9 bases left between them. The CDR3 loop spans 11 amino acids. This CDR3 is CSARLDYEQYF. CDR3 DNA: TGCAGTGCTCGACTGGATTACGAGCAGTACTTC.

V gene TRBV28 combines with J gene TRBJ1-6; 7 bases align to TRBD1. This CDR3 has 14 residues. Losses at the gene ends were 7 bases for V and 14 bases for J; bases not matched to a gene: 14. Germline-derived CDR1 and CDR2 are MDHEN and SYDVKM. CDR3 nucleotides: TGTGCCAGCACTAAGGGACAGACCCGGGGGACCCTCCACTTT. Protein product: CASTKGQTRGTLHF.

The chain has TRBV7-2 and TRBJ1-5, with 7 bases identical to TRBD1. This CDR3 region has 15 residues. The V and J ends lost 5 bases and 5 bases, in that order; junction bases with no gene match: 9. Germline-derived CDR1 and CDR2 are SGHTA and FQGNSA. CDR3 nucleotides: TGTGCCAGCAGCCCGACCCGGACAGGTGATCAGCCCCAGCATTTT. Its translation: CASSPTRTGDQPQHF.

The V gene is TRBV13, the J gene TRBJ1-3; D gene ambiguous. V lost 5 bases, J lost 1 base, and 9 bases lay in between. CDR1 PRHDT and CDR2 FYEKMQ come from the germline V gene (reference sequence). The CDR3 loop spans 14 amino acids. The CDR3 DNA reads TGTGCCAGCAGCCCCCGGGAATCTGGAAACACCATATATTTT. Residues: CASSPRESGNTIYF.

The CDR3, as DNA: TGTGCCTGGAGTGTCGGGGGGGCTGCCTACGAGCAGTACTTC. Its translation: CAWSVGGAAYEQYF. J is TRBJ2-7 and V is TRBV30, with TRBD2 matching over 8 bases. The CDR3 runs 14 residues. Germline loops: CDR1 GTSNPN, CDR2 SVGIG (reference sequence). Trimming at V came to 0 bases and at J to 2 bases, leaving 3 bases not matched to a gene.

The chain uses TRBV5-1 and TRBJ2-7, with TRBD1 identical over 9 bases. Germline loops: CDR1 SGHRS, CDR2 YFSETQ. The CDR3 sequence is 14 residues long. V shed 4 bases and J 3 bases; nucleotides not matched to a gene: 5. The CDR3, as DNA: TGCGCCAGCAGCCGACAGGGGGAAAACTACGAGCAGTACTTC. Translated: CASSRQGENYEQYF.

This chain uses TRBV29-1 with TRBJ2-2; TRBD2 agrees at 9 bases. The CDR3 runs to 15 residues. The V gene end was trimmed by 4 bases and the J gene end by 3 bases; junction bases not matched to a gene: 6. Germline-derived CDR1 and CDR2 are SQVTM and ANQGSEA. The CDR3 is CSVAKRGAYTGELFF. CDR3 coding DNA: TGCAGCGTTGCCAAGCGGGGGGCCTACACCGGGGAGCTGTTTTTT.